Shown below are 8 T cell receptor beta chains from a single sample sequenced in a study of a mutant IDH1 vaccine in newly diagnosed glioma. Data came from immunoSEQ multiplex PCR; TCRdb stores just in-frame clones and leaves some out. The sample records just under 80,000 clones, roughly 90% being singletons. The antigens these receptors bind are not known. Time point meaning: week 5, during vaccination. Vaccine doses each comprised 300 ug of mutant IDH1 20-mer peptide, with topical imiquimod. This specimen was PBMCs, taken from a glioma patient whose treatment included an IDH1 peptide vaccine. These TCRs come from a woman between 50 and 59 years old with glioma.

This clone was recorded once. The sample holds other DNA sequences that translate to the same CDR3. The chain is built from TRBV28 and TRBJ1-1, with D perhaps TRBD1 (5 bases). This CDR3 spans 13 amino acids. V lost 8 bases and J lost 5, with 15 bases in between. Germline V CDR1 and CDR2: MDHEN, SYDVKM. The CDR3 nucleotides are TGTGCCAGCTGGGGACCCGGAGGGACTGAAGCTTTCTTT. Translation gives CASWGPGGTEAFF.

The V gene is TRBV6-6, the J gene TRBJ2-7; TRBD1 aligns across 7 bases. Germline V gene lookup returns CDR1 MNHNY and CDR2 SVGAGI (reference sequence). CDR3 length: 15 residues. J was trimmed by 2 bases and V by 4 bases; bases with no gene match: 8. The CDR3 bases are TGTGCCAGCAGTTCCTCCGGGACAGTAACCTACGAGCAGTACTTC. Protein product: CASSSSGTVTYEQYF.

The V gene is TRBV6-5, the J gene TRBJ1-1; D is ambiguous. Germline V gene sequence: CDR1 MNHEY, CDR2 SVGAGI. V shed 6 bases and J shed 1 base, with 9 bases lying between them. This CDR3 has 13 amino acids. CDR3 sequence reads: CASRPIENTEAFF. For the CDR3, the DNA is TGTGCCAGCAGGCCGATCGAGAACACTGAAGCTTTCTTT.

The chain is built from TRBV19 and TRBJ1-5; maybe TRBD1 (5 bases). V shed 9 bases and J shed 2 bases, with 14 bases lying between them. Germline CDR1 LNHDA, CDR2 SQIVND (reference sequence). CDR3 length: 14 residues. The CDR3 sequence is CASASGTGNQPQHF. CDR3 DNA: TGTGCCAGCGCCTCCGGGACGGGCAATCAGCCCCAGCATTTT. Combining the CDR3 with reference TRBV19 and TRBJ1-5 gives the whole variable domain DGGITQSPKYLFRKEGQNVTLSCEQNLNHDAMYWYRQDPGQGLRLIYYSQIVNDFQKGDIAEGYSVSREKKESFPLTVTSAQKNPTAFYLCASASGTGNQPQHFGDGTRLSIL.

J is TRBJ1-2 and V is TRBV5-4; D is unresolved. Germline V gene data show CDR1 as SGHNT and CDR2 as YYREEE (reference sequence). Deletions cut 1 base from V and 4 bases from J, with 8 bases between. The CDR3 runs to 13 residues. The CDR3 bases are TGTGCCAGCAGCTTGAGTCAGGTCTATGGCTACACCTTC. Its translation is CASSLSQVYGYTF.

The chain couples TRBV6-5 to TRBJ2-5, with TRBD2 as a possible D gene (5 bases). TRBJ2-7 explains the end of the DNA better; the J call may be wrong. Germline V lookup: CDR1 MNHEY, CDR2 SVGAGI. This CDR3 has 14 residues. CDR3 in amino acids: CASSSPAVTYEQYF. CDR3 nucleotide sequence: TGTGCCAGCAGTTCCCCAGCGGTAACCTACGAGCAGTACTTC.

The chain joins TRBV4-1 to TRBJ1-2; 7 nucleotides align to TRBD1. The V segment lost 1 base and the J segment 5 bases; nucleotides outside the gene matches: 7. The CDR3 runs to 15 residues. CDR1 is MGHRA, CDR2 YSYEKL, per germline. CDR3 coding DNA: TGCGCCAGCAGCCAAGGGTATCAGGGGGGGTATGGCTACACCTTC. It yields the protein CASSQGYQGGYGYTF.

This rearrangement joins TRBV7-9 to TRBJ2-7, with D perhaps TRBD1 or TRBD2 (6 bases each). This CDR3 has 14 amino acids. Trimming left V 8 bases short and J 2 bases short, with 16 bases between. CDR1 is SEHNR, CDR2 FQNEAQ, per germline (reference sequence). The CDR3 here is CASGNRAGPYEQYF. In DNA form, the CDR3 reads TGTGCCAGCGGCAACAGGGCGGGGCCCTACGAGCAGTACTTC.